Sequencing of this T cell receptor (beta chain) was carried out in a study of blood T cells in healthy people across ages. Sample-barcoded 5' priming and a J-beta primer mix drove a second PCR of about 7 to 11 cycles. TCRdb re-called the 5' RACE reads with MiXCR, one entry per CDR3 protein. The sample lists about 970,000 distinct CDR3 sequences, about 53% seen once, with roughly 23% in the top ten. Each donor's blood draw was roughly 10 milliliters of peripheral blood. The amount of total RNA extracted per sample was at least 6 micrograms. The CDR3 spans 14 residues. Trimming took off 3 bases at V and 0 bases at J, with 9 bases between the two ends. Germline V lookup: CDR1 SQVTM, CDR2 ANQGSEA.

This clonotype was obtained from a woman aged 60-70 years in good health. Sequencing was carried out using blood. This sequence joins TRBV29-1 and TRBJ2-1; D is uncertain. CDR3: CSVDRSSSYNEQFF. CDR3 sequence (DNA): TGCAGCGTTGATAGGAGCAGCTCCTACAATGAGCAGTTCTTC.